The T cell receptor beta chain under discussion was sequenced for a study of memory CD4+ T cells and cytomegalovirus serostatus. Sequenced by immunoSEQ multiplex PCR; TCRdb stores in-frame clones only, minus some. The sample lists roughly 45,000 clones; roughly 78% were seen once. Single viable CD3+CD4+CD8-CD45RO+ cells were sorted as the memory CD4+ T cells. Germline V gene sequence: CDR1 GTSNPN, CDR2 SVGIG (reference sequence). V lost 5 bases, J lost 3 bases, and 13 bases lay in between. CDR3 length equals 13 residues. The chain couples TRBV30 to TRBJ1-1; weak D call: TRBD1 (5 bases). The sequence was obtained from an adult in good health and CMV-seronegative. The specimen was memory CD4+ T cells from blood. This CDR3 reads CAWAGNLDTEAFF. Written as DNA, the CDR3 is TGTGCCTGGGCAGGGAATTTGGACACTGAAGCTTTCTTT.